The TCR beta chain described here comes from a study of neurological immune-mediated disorders. In germline, CDR1 is LNHNV, CDR2 YYDKDF (reference sequence). The CDR3 length is 16 residues. The V and J ends lost 5 bases and 0 bases respectively, with 11 bases between them. 5'RACE with 10-nucleotide random UMIs generated the cDNA. TCRdb reprocessed the 5' RACE reads via MiXCR and lists one record per CDR3 protein. The sample lists roughly 34,000 distinct CDR3 sequences, more than 10% occurring once. This clonotype was observed at least ten times. Time point noted: longitudinal time-point 2. The sequence was collected from a woman between 40 and 50 years old in good health. V is TRBV15 and J is TRBJ2-6; D remains ambiguous. Sequencing was performed on PBMCs. The CDR3 sequence is CATSRGRSSGANVLTF. The CDR3 bases are TGTGCCACCAGCCGTGGACGGAGCTCTGGGGCCAACGTCCTGACTTTC.